The rows below give T cell receptor beta chains drawn from one sample of a study of cytomegalovirus exposure and HLA in healthy donors. TCRdb's copy holds only in-frame clones and misses some; the assay was immunoSEQ multiplex PCR. The sample carries 130,000 or so clones, about 64% recorded once. Sequencing input: PBMCs. The receptor source for this set is a woman aged 40 to 55 in good health and CMV-seronegative. The CDR3 runs from the conserved cysteine through the conserved F or W. D genes are given only for firm matches. Not all rows give a size; the values are once, few, many and, for expanded clones, a class.

V gene: TRBV5-3; clone size: NA; J gene: TRBJ2-5; D gene: NA; CDR3 protein: CARSLEVPLEQYF; CDR3 DNA: TGTGCCAGAAGCTTGGAAGTTCCTTTGGAGCAGTACTTC
V gene: TRBV19; clone size: many; J gene: TRBJ1-1; D gene: TRBD1; CDR3 protein: CASTIQGTNTEAFF; CDR3 DNA: TGTGCCAGTACTATACAGGGGACGAACACTGAAGCTTTCTTT
V gene: TRBV5-1; clone size: NA; J gene: TRBJ2-1; D gene: TRBD2; CDR3 protein: CASTIAGNNEQFF; CDR3 DNA: TGCGCCAGCACGATAGCGGGGAACAATGAGCAGTTCTTC
V gene: TRBV7-8; clone size: few; J gene: TRBJ1-1; D gene: NA; CDR3 protein: CASSSPAGRGTEAFF; CDR3 DNA: TGTGCCAGCAGCTCTCCAGCGGGGAGGGGCACTGAAGCTTTCTTT
V gene: TRBV5-4; clone size: NA; J gene: TRBJ2-1; D gene: TRBD2; CDR3 protein: CASSRTSGGAGLGEQFF; CDR3 DNA: TGTGCCAGCAGCCGGACTAGCGGGGGGGCCGGGTTAGGTGAGCAGTTCTTC
V gene: TRBV4-1; clone size: NA; J gene: TRBJ2-7; D gene: TRBD1; CDR3 protein: CASSQTGFYEQYF; CDR3 DNA: TGCGCCAGCAGCCAGACAGGGTTCTACGAGCAGTACTTC
V gene: TRBV5-1; clone size: few; J gene: TRBJ1-2; D gene: TRBD1; CDR3 protein: CASSLGQGAGGYTF; CDR3 DNA: TGCGCCAGCAGCCTAGGACAGGGGGCGGGTGGCTACACCTTC
V gene: TRBV11-3; clone size: NA; J gene: TRBJ2-7; D gene: NA; CDR3 protein: CASSQRRGTGSDEQYF; CDR3 DNA: TGTGCCAGCAGCCAACGAAGGGGCACAGGAAGCGACGAGCAGTACTTC
V gene: TRBV7-8; clone size: NA; J gene: TRBJ2-1; D gene: TRBD2; CDR3 protein: CASSSYSGGHEQFF; CDR3 DNA: TGTGCCAGCAGCTCTTATAGCGGGGGACACGAGCAGTTCTTC
V gene: TRBV7-9; clone size: NA; J gene: TRBJ1-4; D gene: TRBD1; CDR3 protein: CASSFTQGGEKLFF; CDR3 DNA: TGTGCCAGCAGCTTTACCCAGGGGGGTGAAAAACTGTTTTTT
V gene: TRBV11-2; clone size: NA; J gene: TRBJ1-3; D gene: TRBD1; CDR3 protein: CASSRQNRDRRENTIYF; CDR3 DNA: TGTGCCAGCAGCCGTCAGAACCGGGACAGAAGGGAAAACACCATATATTTT
V gene: TRBV2; clone size: NA; J gene: TRBJ2-7; D gene: NA; CDR3 protein: CASQKDTMEQYF; CDR3 DNA: TGTGCCAGCCAAAAGGACACCATGGAGCAGTACTTC
V gene: TRBV4-3; clone size: few; J gene: TRBJ2-3; D gene: TRBD2; CDR3 protein: CASSQDGTSGTYTQYF; CDR3 DNA: TGCGCCAGCAGCCAAGATGGGACTAGCGGGACTTATACGCAGTATTTT
V gene: TRBV7-9; clone size: NA; J gene: TRBJ1-1; D gene: NA; CDR3 protein: CASSQQGVNTEAFF; CDR3 DNA: TGTGCCAGCAGCCAACAGGGAGTGAACACTGAAGCTTTCTTT
V gene: TRBV25-1; clone size: few; J gene: TRBJ2-1; D gene: NA; CDR3 protein: CASSGTSDHEQFF; CDR3 DNA: TGTGCCAGCAGTGGCACTAGTGACCATGAGCAGTTCTTC
V gene: TRBV27; clone size: once; J gene: TRBJ2-2; D gene: TRBD2; CDR3 protein: CASSLAGGDRELFF; CDR3 DNA: TGTGCCAGCAGTTTAGCGGGGGGGGACCGGGAGCTGTTTTTT
V gene: TRBV28; clone size: NA; J gene: TRBJ1-5; D gene: NA; CDR3 protein: CASSFNGQPQHF; CDR3 DNA: TGTGCCAGCAGTTTTAACGGGCAGCCCCAGCATTTT
V gene: TRBV30; clone size: NA; J gene: TRBJ1-4; D gene: TRBD1; CDR3 protein: CAWMKTGLVEKLFF; CDR3 DNA: TGTGCCTGGATGAAGACAGGGCTGGTGGAAAAACTGTTTTTT
V gene: TRBV9; clone size: NA; J gene: TRBJ2-7; D gene: NA; CDR3 protein: CASSVGVGVSSYEQYF; CDR3 DNA: TGTGCCAGCAGCGTAGGCGTGGGCGTCTCATCCTACGAGCAGTACTTC
V gene: TRBV11-2; clone size: NA; J gene: TRBJ2-1; D gene: TRBD2; CDR3 protein: CASSLDLGGRQFF; CDR3 DNA: TGTGCCAGCAGCTTAGATCTCGGCGGGAGGCAGTTCTTC
V gene: TRBV2; clone size: NA; J gene: TRBJ2-1; D gene: TRBD2; CDR3 protein: CASQIEGLEYNEQFF; CDR3 DNA: TGTGCCAGCCAGATTGAGGGACTAGAGTACAATGAGCAGTTCTTC
V gene: TRBV27; clone size: NA; J gene: TRBJ2-7; D gene: NA; CDR3 protein: CASSLSAGGHYEQYF; CDR3 DNA: TGTGCCAGCAGTTTATCAGCCGGGGGGCACTACGAGCAGTACTTC
V gene: TRBV11-2; clone size: once; J gene: TRBJ1-1; D gene: TRBD1; CDR3 protein: CASRTLRGRRGTEAFF; CDR3 DNA: TGTGCCAGCAGGACCCTGAGGGGGCGCAGGGGCACTGAAGCTTTCTTT
V gene: TRBV4-3; clone size: few; J gene: TRBJ2-2; D gene: TRBD2; CDR3 protein: CASSPGLAGGANTGELFF; CDR3 DNA: TGCGCCAGCAGCCCGGGACTAGCGGGGGGCGCTAACACCGGGGAGCTGTTTTTT
V gene: TRBV19; clone size: few; J gene: TRBJ1-2; D gene: NA; CDR3 protein: CATQGGDGHRNTF; CDR3 DNA: TGTGCCACCCAGGGAGGGGATGGCCACCGAAACACCTTC
V gene: TRBV9; clone size: NA; J gene: TRBJ1-1; D gene: NA; CDR3 protein: CASSPSAGEAFF; CDR3 DNA: TGTGCCAGCAGCCCCTCCGCGGGGGAAGCTTTCTTT
V gene: TRBV10-3; clone size: few; J gene: TRBJ1-1; D gene: TRBD1; CDR3 protein: CAISFISGGNTEAFF; CDR3 DNA: TGTGCCATCAGTTTTATTTCAGGGGGTAACACTGAAGCTTTCTTT
V gene: TRBV5-1; clone size: NA; J gene: TRBJ1-1; D gene: NA; CDR3 protein: CASSSQGPGDTEAFF; CDR3 DNA: TGCGCCAGCAGCTCACAGGGCCCAGGGGACACTGAAGCTTTCTTT
V gene: TRBV10-1; clone size: NA; J gene: TRBJ1-1; D gene: NA; CDR3 protein: CASSESTGSGNTEAFF; CDR3 DNA: TGCGCCAGCAGTGAGTCGACGGGAAGCGGGAATACTGAAGCTTTCTTT
V gene: TRBV4-1; clone size: NA; J gene: TRBJ2-7; D gene: NA; CDR3 protein: CASSPYMGSSYEQYF; CDR3 DNA: TGCGCCAGCAGCCCCTATATGGGGAGCTCCTACGAGCAGTACTTC
V gene: TRBV4-2; clone size: NA; J gene: TRBJ2-3; D gene: NA; CDR3 protein: CASSQIPGLSTDTQYF; CDR3 DNA: TGTGCCAGCAGCCAAATTCCGGGACTTAGCACAGATACGCAGTATTTT
V gene: TRBV5-1; clone size: NA; J gene: TRBJ1-4; D gene: NA; CDR3 protein: CASSLSGTTNEKLFF; CDR3 DNA: TGCGCCAGCAGCTTGTCCGGGACAACTAATGAAAAACTGTTTTTT
V gene: TRBV18; clone size: NA; J gene: TRBJ1-1; D gene: NA; CDR3 protein: CASSVGRDGEAFF; CDR3 DNA: TGTGCCAGCTCCGTCGGCAGGGATGGGGAAGCTTTCTTT
V gene: TRBV4-3; clone size: NA; J gene: TRBJ1-2; D gene: NA; CDR3 protein: CASSQDRGFAYGYTF; CDR3 DNA: TGCGCCAGCAGCCAAGATAGGGGGTTTGCCTATGGCTACACCTTC
V gene: TRBV5-1; clone size: many; J gene: TRBJ2-1; D gene: TRBD2; CDR3 protein: CASSLGVAGYNEQFF; CDR3 DNA: TGCGCCAGCAGCTTGGGAGTAGCGGGGTACAATGAGCAGTTCTTC
V gene: TRBV7-3; clone size: NA; J gene: TRBJ1-6; D gene: TRBD1; CDR3 protein: CASSLEGARNSPLHF; CDR3 DNA: TGTGCCAGCAGCTTAGAGGGGGCGCGGAATTCACCCCTCCACTTT
V gene: TRBV7-8; clone size: NA; J gene: TRBJ1-1; D gene: TRBD1; CDR3 protein: CASSLADRVGLGTEAFF; CDR3 DNA: TGTGCCAGCAGCTTAGCCGACAGGGTGGGACTTGGCACTGAAGCTTTCTTT
V gene: TRBV2; clone size: NA; J gene: TRBJ2-4; D gene: TRBD2; CDR3 protein: CASTVAGGRLTKNIQYF; CDR3 DNA: TGTGCCAGCACGGTAGCGGGGGGGCGATTAACCAAAAACATTCAGTACTTC
V gene: TRBV19; clone size: NA; J gene: TRBJ1-2; D gene: NA; CDR3 protein: CASSDRGTHYGYTF; CDR3 DNA: TGTGCCAGTAGTGACCGGGGGACCCACTATGGCTACACCTTC
V gene: TRBV2; clone size: NA; J gene: TRBJ1-1; D gene: NA; CDR3 protein: CASSLTGEAFF; CDR3 DNA: TGTGCCAGCAGTCTAACAGGGGAAGCTTTCTTT
V gene: TRBV7-6; clone size: NA; J gene: TRBJ1-1; D gene: TRBD1; CDR3 protein: CASSFGTGTEAFF; CDR3 DNA: TGTGCCAGCAGCTTCGGGACAGGGACTGAAGCTTTCTTT
V gene: TRBV27; clone size: NA; J gene: TRBJ2-3; D gene: TRBD2; CDR3 protein: CASSSLGLAQYF; CDR3 DNA: TGTGCCAGCAGTTCATTGGGACTAGCGCAATATTTT
V gene: TRBV9; clone size: once; J gene: TRBJ2-5; D gene: TRBD2; CDR3 protein: CASSVAGGPQETQYF; CDR3 DNA: TGTGCCAGCAGCGTTGCGGGGGGACCACAAGAGACCCAGTACTTC
V gene: TRBV4-1; clone size: NA; J gene: TRBJ1-1; D gene: TRBD1; CDR3 protein: CASSQRQGGPEAFF; CDR3 DNA: TGCGCCAGCAGCCAAAGACAGGGTGGCCCTGAAGCTTTCTTT
V gene: TRBV5-4; clone size: few; J gene: TRBJ2-3; D gene: NA; CDR3 protein: CASSFTVADTQYF; CDR3 DNA: TGTGCCAGCAGCTTTACGGTTGCAGATACGCAGTATTTT
V gene: TRBV4-3; clone size: few; J gene: TRBJ1-2; D gene: NA; CDR3 protein: CASSPTRGGTYGYTF; CDR3 DNA: TGCGCCAGCAGCCCCACCCGGGGGGGGACCTATGGCTACACCTTC
V gene: TRBV2; clone size: NA; J gene: TRBJ2-1; D gene: NA; CDR3 protein: CASSASYNEQFF; CDR3 DNA: TGTGCCAGCAGTGCCAGCTACAATGAGCAGTTCTTC
V gene: TRBV28; clone size: once; J gene: TRBJ1-2; D gene: TRBD1; CDR3 protein: CASSLGTGGAGGYTF; CDR3 DNA: TGTGCCAGCAGTTTAGGGACAGGGGGCGCGGGGGGCTACACCTTC
V gene: TRBV27; clone size: NA; J gene: TRBJ1-2; D gene: TRBD1; CDR3 protein: CASSRSPGQGSNGYTF; CDR3 DNA: TGTGCCAGCAGTCGATCCCCCGGACAGGGGAGCAATGGCTACACCTTC
V gene: TRBV5-4; clone size: NA; J gene: TRBJ1-3; D gene: NA; CDR3 protein: CASSVGNPDLGNTIYF; CDR3 DNA: TGTGCCAGCAGCGTCGGGAACCCAGACCTTGGAAACACCATATATTTT
V gene: TRBV6-1; clone size: NA; J gene: TRBJ1-2; D gene: TRBD1; CDR3 protein: CASSEAGTGLGYTF; CDR3 DNA: TGTGCCAGCAGTGAAGCCGGGACAGGACTGGGCTACACCTTC
V gene: TRBV15; clone size: NA; J gene: TRBJ1-2; D gene: NA; CDR3 protein: CATSRPTGNGYTF; CDR3 DNA: TGTGCCACCAGCAGACCGACAGGCAATGGCTACACCTTC
V gene: TRBV10-3; clone size: NA; J gene: TRBJ1-3; D gene: NA; CDR3 protein: CAISPGQWNTIYF; CDR3 DNA: TGTGCCATCAGTCCCGGACAATGGAACACCATATATTTT